What follows are 21 T cell receptor beta chains derived from one specimen sequenced in a study of CD4+ T cells in melanoma. Here immunoSEQ multiplex PCR was the method, and the copy in TCRdb shows in-frame clones only, minus some. The repertoire has roughly 150,000 clones, over 90% of them found once; the top ten carry 1.5% to 1.9%. The receptors shown here come from a human donor with melanoma.

This clone was counted only a few times. J is TRBJ1-1 and V is TRBV6-5; D possibly corresponds to TRBD1 (5 bases). Germline lookup yields CDR1 MNHEY and CDR2 SVGAGI. The V end was cut by 2 bases, the J end by 6 bases, with 10 bases between. The CDR3 sequence is 13 residues long. The CDR3: CASSYRGRAEAFF. CDR3 bases: TGTGCCAGCAGTTACAGGGGACGCGCTGAAGCTTTCTTT.

CDR3 in DNA: TGTGCCAGCAGCTTAAGCACTAATCAGCCCCAGCATTTT. It translates to CASSLSTNQPQHF. The chain has TRBV11-2 and TRBJ1-5, with D uncertain. This CDR3 has 13 amino acids. Per the germline V gene, CDR1 is SGHAT and CDR2 is FQNNGV. V lost 2 bases and J 4 bases, leaving 6 bases between the germline ends. Full variable domain (missing parts from reference TRBV11-2 and TRBJ1-5): EAGVAQSPRYKIIEKRQSVAFWCNPISGHATLYWYQQILGQGPKLLIQFQNNGVVDDSQLPKDRFSAERLKGVDSTLKIQPAKLEDSAVYLCASSLSTNQPQHFGDGTRLSIL.

The chain uses TRBV5-6 and TRBJ2-1; D not certain. Trimming stripped 1 base from V and 12 bases from J, with 23 bases between. CDR1 is SGHDT, CDR2 YYEEEE, per germline. The CDR3 is made up of 16 amino acids. The CDR3 region is CASSLYPGPRQAGQFF. The CDR3 DNA reads TGTGCCAGCAGCTTGTACCCAGGACCACGACAAGCTGGGCAGTTCTTC.

The chain couples TRBV5-4 to TRBJ2-1; the D is unclear. In germline, CDR1 is SGHNT, CDR2 YYREEE (reference sequence). Between the trimmed V and J ends, which lost 2 bases and 6 bases, there was a span of 15 bases. The CDR3 is 15 residues long. The DNA of the CDR3 is TGTGCCAGCAGCTTTAAGGGTGAAGACTTCAATGAGCAGTTCTTC. Amino acid sequence: CASSFKGEDFNEQFF.

The chain links TRBV6-5 to TRBJ1-4; TRBD1 matches 10 bases. The trim removed 7 bases at V and 7 bases at J, leaving 3 bases unmatched. The germline CDR1 and CDR2 sequences are MNHEY and SVGAGI. This CDR3 region has 13 residues. CDR3 loop: CASKTGGGEKLFF. The CDR3 region has the DNA TGTGCCAGCAAGACAGGGGGCGGTGAAAAACTGTTTTTT.

The genes are TRBV14 and TRBJ2-7; TRBD1 aligns across 8 bases. Germline assignment: CDR1 SGHDN and CDR2 FVKESK. The CDR3 runs to 16 residues. V was pared by 0 bases and J by 1 base, with 5 bases of the junction left unmatched. Here the CDR3 DNA reads TGTGCCAGCAGCCAAGATCCCGGACAGGGATCCTACGAGCAGTACTTC. Translating gives CASSQDPGQGSYEQYF.

Concerning this clone itself: Without the conserved terminal phenylalanine or tryptophan, this CDR3 likely stems from a read error. The DNA is left out, because the CDR3 cannot be placed on it with certainty; the CDR3 is given as TCRdb lists it. V gene TRBV27 combines with J gene TRBJ2-7; TRBD1 reflects the table's D call only, with no check against the DNA. The CDR3 totals 12 residues, both ends included. The V gene's germline CDR1 is MNHEY and CDR2 SMNVEV (reference sequence). The CDR3 is CASSTRQGSLRL.

Regarding this clone: One end of the junction varies from germline; a read error may be responsible. The chain carries TRBV2 and TRBJ1-5, with D perhaps matching TRBD1 (6 bases). Looked up from germline, CDR1 is SNHLY and CDR2 is FYNNEI. The CDR3 contains 13 residues. The CDR3 loop reads CASCDRWDQPQHF. The CDR3 coding sequence is TGTGCCAGCTGTGACAGGTGGGATCAGCCCCAGCATTTT.

The J gene is TRBJ2-2, the V gene TRBV11-2; D is unresolved. Germline values: CDR1 SGHAT, CDR2 FQNNGV. Trimming pared 5 bases from V and 6 bases from J, leaving 7 bases between. The CDR3 is made up of 12 amino acids. Here the CDR3 reads CASSPVAGELFF. Written as DNA, the CDR3 is TGTGCCAGCAGCCCGGTCGCCGGGGAGCTGTTTTTT.

The chain uses TRBV5-1 and TRBJ2-3; tentatively, D is TRBD1 (5 bases). Germline V lookup: CDR1 SGHRS, CDR2 YFSETQ. The CDR3 consists of 14 residues. Trimming took off 4 bases at V and 4 bases at J, with 13 bases between the two ends. The CDR3 sequence: CASSTAQESDTQYF. CDR3 in DNA: TGCGCCAGCAGCACGGCACAGGAGTCAGATACGCAGTATTTT.

CDR3 DNA sequence: TGTGCCAGCAGTGTACAGGGGCTGAATCAGCCCCAGCATTTT. Its translation: CASSVQGLNQPQHF. The genes are TRBV2 and TRBJ1-5; TRBD1 aligns across 7 bases. J was trimmed by 4 bases and V by 4 bases; bases with no gene match: 4. Germline CDR1 and CDR2: SNHLY and FYNNEI. The CDR3 is 14 residues long.

The gene calls are TRBV5-1 and TRBJ2-3, with 9 bases that match TRBD2. The CDR3 covers 16 residues. With 4 bases clipped from V and 2 bases from J, the junction kept 8 bases outside the gene matches. From germline, CDR1 is SGHRS and CDR2 YFSETQ. CDR3 region: CASSRPSGETTDTQYF. The CDR3 DNA is TGCGCCAGCAGCCGGCCTAGCGGGGAGACCACAGATACGCAGTATTTT. The full variable domain, its missing parts supplied by reference TRBV5-1 and TRBJ2-3, is KAGVTQTPRYLIKTRGQQVTLSCSPISGHRSVSWYQQTPGQGLQFLFEYFSETQRNKGNFPGRFSGRQFSNSRSEMNVSTLELGDSALYLCASSRPSGETTDTQYFGPGTRLTVL.

This clone occurred once. V usage is TRBV6-1 and J usage is TRBJ2-7; weak D call: TRBD1 (5 bases). This CDR3 contains 13 residues. Germline lookup yields CDR1 MNHNS and CDR2 SASEGT. The germline V and J ends were trimmed by 8 bases and 7 bases, with 18 bases remaining between them. CDR3 in amino acids: CASRAVFRDEQYF. For the CDR3, the DNA is TGTGCCAGCCGAGCAGTTTTCAGGGATGAGCAGTACTTC.

The rearrangement joins TRBV6-6 to TRBJ2-5, with D possibly matching TRBD1 (6 bases). The CDR3 contains 16 residues. V lost 2 bases and J 3 bases, leaving 16 bases between the germline ends. Germline CDR1 is MNHNY and CDR2 is SVGAGI (reference sequence). The CDR3 nucleotides are TGTGCCAGCAGTTACCCGGGACACCAGAAGGAAGAGACCCAGTACTTC. Its translation is CASSYPGHQKEETQYF.

This chain links TRBV29-1 with TRBJ2-5, with a weak D call TRBD1 (5 bases). This CDR3 has 13 amino acids. CDR1 SQVTM and CDR2 ANQGSEA come from the germline V gene. Here the CDR3 DNA reads TGCAGTGTCGCCAGGGCGGTTGGGGAGACCCAGTACTTC. Its translation is CSVARAVGETQYF.

The J gene is TRBJ2-2, the V gene TRBV7-9; 7 nucleotides agree with TRBD1. The CDR3 covers 13 residues. V trimming: 5 bases; J trimming: 9 bases; junction bases outside the gene matches: 6. Germline V lookup: CDR1 SEHNR, CDR2 FQNEAQ (reference sequence). The CDR3 sequence: CASSPRDSRELFF. CDR3 coding DNA: TGTGCCAGCAGCCCCCGGGACAGCCGGGAGCTGTTTTTT. The variable domain in full, with the rest retrieved from reference TRBV7-9 and TRBJ2-2, is DTGVSQNPRHKITKRGQNVTFRCDPISEHNRLYWYRQTLGQGPEFLTYFQNEAQLEKSRLLSDRFSAERPKGSFSTLEIQRTEQGDSAMYLCASSPRDSRELFFGEGSRLTVL.

The chain links TRBV5-1 to TRBJ2-5; D may be TRBD1 or TRBD2 (5 bases each). Per the germline V gene, CDR1 is SGHRS and CDR2 is YFSETQ. V gave up 4 bases and J gave up 5 bases, with 21 bases separating them. CDR3 length: 16 amino acids. DNA for the CDR3: TGCGCCAGCAGCCTGTCGCCGGGACCGGCATCGGAGACCCAGTACTTC. Its translation is CASSLSPGPASETQYF.

J is TRBJ1-5 and V is TRBV7-8; no firm D call. CDR3 size: 16 residues. Germline V gene data show CDR1 as SGHVS and CDR2 as FQNEAQ. Trimming shortened V by 4 bases and J by 6 bases, and 19 bases separated the two germline ends. Here the CDR3 reads CASSSGAGPGGQPQHF. The CDR3 DNA reads TGTGCCAGCAGCTCCGGAGCAGGCCCGGGTGGTCAGCCCCAGCATTTT.

The chain is built from TRBV9 and TRBJ2-2; TRBD1 agrees at 8 bases. The J segment lost 7 bases and the V segment lost 2 bases, leaving 4 bases of the junction unmatched. This CDR3 region has 14 residues. The germline gives CDR1 SGDLS, CDR2 YYNGEE. DNA of the CDR3: TGTGCCAGCAGCGTGGACAGGGCATACGGGGAGCTGTTTTTT. Its protein product is CASSVDRAYGELFF.

This clone was recorded a few times. J is TRBJ2-5 and V is TRBV18; D possibly uses TRBD1 or TRBD2 (5 bases each). V lost 3 bases and J 2 bases, leaving 13 bases between the germline ends. This CDR3 contains 15 residues. Germline CDR1 KGHSH, CDR2 LQKENI. The CDR3 DNA reads TGTGCCAGCTCACCTGTTATGGGGGAACAAGAGACCCAGTACTTC. Protein: CASSPVMGEQETQYF.

The rearrangement links TRBV6-1 to TRBJ2-3, with D tentatively TRBD1 or TRBD2 (5 bases each). The CDR3 sequence is 16 residues long. Per the germline V gene, CDR1 is MNHNS and CDR2 is SASEGT. Trimming removed 4 bases at V and 8 bases at J, with 22 bases between. Written as DNA, the CDR3 is TGTGCCAGCAGTGCCGAGGGGTATAGAGCCTCTGGTACGCAGTATTTT. Translating gives CASSAEGYRASGTQYF.